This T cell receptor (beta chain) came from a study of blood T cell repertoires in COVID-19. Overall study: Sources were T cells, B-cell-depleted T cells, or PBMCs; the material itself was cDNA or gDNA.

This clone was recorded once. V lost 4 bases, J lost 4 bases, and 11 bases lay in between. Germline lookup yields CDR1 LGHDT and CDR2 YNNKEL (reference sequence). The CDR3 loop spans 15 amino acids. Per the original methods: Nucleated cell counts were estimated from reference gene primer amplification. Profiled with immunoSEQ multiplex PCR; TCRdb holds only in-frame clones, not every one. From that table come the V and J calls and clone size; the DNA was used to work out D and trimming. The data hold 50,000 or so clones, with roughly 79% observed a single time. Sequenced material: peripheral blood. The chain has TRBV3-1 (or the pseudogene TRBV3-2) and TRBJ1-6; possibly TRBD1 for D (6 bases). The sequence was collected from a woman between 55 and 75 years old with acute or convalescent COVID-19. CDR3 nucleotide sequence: TGTGCCAGCAGCCCGACCGGGACATATAATTCACCCCTCCACTTT. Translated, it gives CASSPTGTYNSPLHF.